A single sample gave rise to the 20 T cell receptor beta chains below, sequenced in a study of cytomegalovirus exposure and HLA in healthy donors (dated by TCRdb to the late 2010s). Libraries were built with the immunoSEQ multiplex PCR assay. A mixture of 60 forward primers for TCR Vbeta segments and 13 reverse primers for TCR Jbeta segments was used in the multiplex PCR. TCRdb limited this immuneACCESS table to in-frame rearrangements with V and J called. A share of clones is missing; checked studies link under half to unresolved V genes, and the rest is unexplained. Within this sample are around 100,000 clones, with 65% to 75% of them counted one time only. Around 5% of the sample comes from the top ten. Sequencing used PBMCs. The receptors were sampled from a man aged 25 to 45 in good health and CMV-seropositive.

This chain joins TRBV5-4 and TRBJ2-1, with 7 bases lining up with TRBD1. The CDR3 has 16 amino acids. Germline V gene lookup returns CDR1 SGHNT and CDR2 YYREEE (reference sequence). V was pared by 4 bases and J by 7 bases, with 14 bases of the junction left unmatched. The CDR3 loop reads CASSLNRDSGVNEQFF. The CDR3 nucleotides read TGTGCCAGCAGCCTAAACCGGGACAGTGGGGTAAATGAGCAGTTCTTC.

This clone was seen only once. This chain uses TRBV5-6 with TRBJ1-4, with TRBD1 matching 9 bases. CDR1 is SGHDT and CDR2 is YYEEEE in the germline V gene. The CDR3 has 13 residues. J gave up 8 bases and V 6 bases, and 5 bases lay outside the gene matches. In DNA, the CDR3 is TGTGCCAGCACGGGACAGGGTGGGGAAAAACTGTTTTTT. This codes for CASTGQGGEKLFF.

This clone was seen a few times. The chain has TRBV6-5 and TRBJ2-7; tentatively, D is TRBD2 (6 bases). This CDR3 has 13 amino acids. Germline V gives CDR1 MNHEY, CDR2 SVGAGI. The V and J ends lost 5 bases and 3 bases respectively, with 11 bases between them. As DNA, the CDR3 is TGTGCCAGCAGTCTGGGACTGCACTACGAGCAGTACTTC. Translated: CASSLGLHYEQYF.

The chain uses TRBV27 and TRBJ2-3; weak D call: TRBD2 (6 bases). V gave up 3 bases and J gave up 7 bases, with 14 bases separating them. In germline, CDR1 is MNHEY, CDR2 SMNVEV (reference sequence). The CDR3 has 14 residues. The CDR3 DNA is TGTGCCAGCAGTTTTGGGGGGAATGGGAATACGCAGTATTTT. Its protein product is CASSFGGNGNTQYF.

This clone showed up just once. The CDR3 coding sequence is TGTGCCAGCAGCATCCTCCTCGAGCAGTACTTC. Translation gives CASSILLEQYF. V usage is TRBV21-1 and J usage is TRBJ2-7; the D segment call TRBD2 is taken from the table without a DNA check. TRBV21-1 is a pseudogene segment. This CDR3 region has 11 residues.

In this sample, this clone turned up once. J is TRBJ2-2 and V is TRBV7-3, with 8 bases that match TRBD1. The CDR3 length is 17 residues. CDR1 and CDR2 from the germline V gene are SGHTA and FQGTGA. The junction had 12 bases not matched to a gene; V was cut back by 5 bases and J by 4 bases. The CDR3 coding sequence is TGTGCCAGCAGCCCAGGAGGCAGGGGGCACGGCACCGGGGAGCTGTTTTTT. Translated, it gives CASSPGGRGHGTGELFF.

In its sample, this clone was seen a few times. The chain joins TRBV28 to TRBJ1-2, with 12 bases aligning to TRBD1. Germline V lookup: CDR1 MDHEN, CDR2 SYDVKM. J lost 6 bases, V lost 5 bases, and 13 bases had no gene match. The CDR3 runs 17 residues. The CDR3, as DNA: TGTGCCAGCAGTGCTACCGGGACAGGGGGCGTTAAAGATGGCTACACCTTC. Translated: CASSATGTGGVKDGYTF.

V usage is TRBV2 and J usage is TRBJ1-2, with D perhaps matching TRBD1 (5 bases). V was cut by 3 bases and J by 8 bases, with 13 bases left in between. The CDR3 runs 13 residues. From germline, CDR1 is SNHLY and CDR2 FYNNEI. The CDR3 nucleotides read TGTGCCAGCAGTGAGGTGGACATCAGCGGCTACACCTTC. This sequence encodes CASSEVDISGYTF.

This clone was counted many times. The CDR3 bases are TGTGCCAGTAGTCTCCCAGGGTTGACGCAGTATTTT. Translating it yields CASSLPGLTQYF. The V call is TRBV19, the J call TRBJ2-3; D possibly corresponds to TRBD1 (5 bases). CDR1 and CDR2 from the germline V gene are LNHDA and SQIVND (reference sequence). The germline V and J ends were trimmed by 5 bases and 9 bases, with 12 bases remaining between them. This CDR3 region has 12 residues. Drawing the rest from reference TRBV19 and TRBJ2-3, the complete variable domain is DGGITQSPKYLFRKEGQNVTLSCEQNLNHDAMYWYRQDPGQGLRLIYYSQIVNDFQKGDIAEGYSVSREKKESFPLTVTSAQKNPTAFYLCASSLPGLTQYFGPGTRLTVL.

This chain uses TRBV6-5 with TRBJ1-1; possibly TRBD1 for D (5 bases). The CDR3 loop spans 14 amino acids. The V and J ends lost 7 bases and 1 base respectively, with 13 bases between them. The germline CDR1 and CDR2 sequences are MNHEY and SVGAGI. In DNA form, the CDR3 reads TGTGCCAGCACCCGTTGGGGGGGGAACACTGAAGCTTTCTTT. It yields the protein CASTRWGGNTEAFF.

This clone was detected once. This sequence joins TRBV6-1 and TRBJ1-1; maybe TRBD1 (6 bases). Germline V gives CDR1 MNHNS, CDR2 SASEGT. The CDR3 has 14 amino acids. Trimming took 7 bases from V and 0 from J, leaving 12 bases between them. The CDR3 region is CASMGPGVNTEAFF. CDR3 in DNA: TGTGCCAGCATGGGCCCAGGGGTGAACACTGAAGCTTTCTTT.

The chain carries TRBV30 and TRBJ1-5, with 8 bases identical to TRBD1. Germline lookup yields CDR1 GTSNPN and CDR2 SVGIG (reference sequence). Losses at the gene ends were 0 bases for V and 4 bases for J; bases not matched to a gene: 5. The CDR3 has 15 amino acids. The CDR3 nucleotides are TGTGCCTGGAGTGTTGCCGGGACAGGTAATCAGCCCCAGCATTTT. This codes for CAWSVAGTGNQPQHF.

The CDR3 loop reads CSVEAGVQETQYF. The CDR3 nucleotides read TGCAGCGTTGAAGCAGGGGTCCAAGAGACCCAGTACTTC. The chain uses TRBV29-1 and TRBJ2-5; D may be TRBD1 (6 bases). This CDR3 region has 13 residues. The germline gives CDR1 SQVTM, CDR2 ANQGSEA. The V and J ends lost 1 base and 1 base respectively, with 7 bases between them.

This rearrangement joins TRBV6-5 to TRBJ1-5, with D possibly matching TRBD1 (5 bases). V lost 0 bases, J lost 6 bases, and 12 bases lay in between. CDR1 MNHEY and CDR2 SVGAGI come from the germline V gene. The CDR3 is 15 amino acids. This CDR3 reads CASSYSGRVGQPQHF. The CDR3 bases are TGTGCCAGCAGTTACTCGGGCAGGGTAGGTCAGCCCCAGCATTTT.

The chain employs TRBV18 and TRBJ1-3, with unresolved D. The CDR3 is 16 residues long. Trimming shortened V by 3 bases and J by 0 bases, and 12 bases separated the two germline ends. The V gene's germline CDR1 is KGHSH and CDR2 LQKENI. The CDR3 bases are TGTGCCAGCTCACCCCTGAGGGAGAGCTCTGGAAACACCATATATTTT. This translates into CASSPLRESSGNTIYF.

J is TRBJ2-2 and V is TRBV7-6, with D possibly TRBD1 on 6 matching bases. In germline, CDR1 is SGHVS, CDR2 FNYEAQ. With 4 bases removed from V and 6 bases from J, the gap between germline ends came to 18 bases. The CDR3 length is 16 residues. CDR3: CASSSLLPQGPGELFF. In nucleotides, the CDR3 is TGTGCCAGCAGCTCTCTTCTGCCACAGGGACCCGGGGAGCTGTTTTTT.

The J gene is TRBJ2-7, the V gene TRBV7-6; unclear D gene. The CDR3 covers 13 residues. CDR1 SGHVS and CDR2 FNYEAQ come from the germline V gene. V dropped 5 bases and J dropped 5 bases, with 13 bases sitting between them. The CDR3 reads CASSPDIGDEQYF. For the CDR3, the DNA is TGTGCCAGCAGCCCCGATATCGGAGACGAGCAGTACTTC.

This chain joins TRBV27 and TRBJ1-1; possibly TRBD1 for D (5 bases). CDR1 and CDR2 from the germline V gene are MNHEY and SMNVEV (reference sequence). The CDR3 is 13 amino acids. V was shortened by 6 bases and J by 6 bases, with 14 bases between the two germline ends. CDR3 sequence: CASSRQGAPEAFF. For the CDR3, the DNA is TGTGCCAGCAGCCGCCAAGGGGCCCCTGAAGCTTTCTTT.

The V gene is TRBV27, the J gene TRBJ2-7, with 14 bases lining up with TRBD2. The V and J ends lost 6 bases and 4 bases, in that order; junction bases with no gene match: 8. This CDR3 has 16 residues. Germline loops: CDR1 MNHEY, CDR2 SMNVEV (reference sequence). The CDR3 region has the DNA TGTGCCAGCAGCCACGAAGGGACTAGCGGGGGTTACGAGCAGTACTTC. Protein product: CASSHEGTSGGYEQYF.

This clone has a single count. The V call is TRBV7-6, the J call TRBJ1-1; no clear D. V was cut by 4 bases and J by 2 bases, with 2 bases left in between. CDR3 length: 11 amino acids. The germline V gene has CDR1 SGHVS and CDR2 FNYEAQ. The CDR3 reads CASSSNTEAFF. Here the CDR3 DNA reads TGTGCCAGCAGCTCTAACACTGAAGCTTTCTTT.